The subject of this entry is one TCR beta chain. This record comes from a study of shared clonotypes between healthy human individuals. Trimming cost V 5 bases and J 2 bases; bases outside gene matches: 13. The CDR3 contains 18 residues. Looked up from germline, CDR1 is MDHEN and CDR2 is SYDVKM. The repertoire was sequenced with immunoSEQ multiplex PCR; TCRdb's copy has only in-frame clones and lacks some. In the table there are around 980,000 clones, about 84% of which are singletons. The receptor was derived from a man between 18 and 29 years old in good health. Some clones in this sample may be carry-over from other donors' samples. The rearrangement links TRBV28 to TRBJ1-5, with 9 bases that match TRBD1. What was sequenced was memory CD4+ T cells from PBMCs. Subset specified: CD45RA-negative fraction. The CDR3 here is CASSGGTGFEGGNQPQHF. CDR3 sequence (DNA): TGTGCCAGCAGTGGTGGGACAGGGTTTGAAGGGGGCAATCAGCCCCAGCATTTT.